This record concerns one T cell receptor (beta chain) sequence. Antigen: not known. Profiling relied on immunoSEQ multiplex PCR, and the TCRdb table lists in-frame clones only, not all of them. There are roughly 27,000 clones in the sample; more than 75% occur only once, and roughly 3% lies in the top ten. This entry belongs to a study of PD-L1 blockade in urothelial cancer. Findings and limits, study-wide: A below-median TCR clonality in blood before treatment predicted better survival.

Trimming took 5 bases from V and 1 from J; bases not matched to a gene: 9. CDR1 and CDR2 (germline): LNHDA, SQIVND (reference sequence). The CDR3 has 17 amino acids. The receptor was isolated from a man aged 50-60 years with urothelial cancer. The V and J genes are TRBV19 and TRBJ2-7; 12 nucleotides line up with TRBD2. The specimen was PBMCs, collected around atezolizumab (anti-PD-L1) treatment. The CDR3 is CASSSFLTSGGSYEQYF. CDR3 in DNA: TGTGCCAGTAGTTCATTCCTGACTAGCGGGGGATCCTACGAGCAGTACTTC.